Described below is a single T cell receptor beta chain sequence and its context. Its antigen remains unidentified. Base-call qualities are not available, and no considerably larger clone is one nucleotide away. The data belong to a study of cytomegalovirus exposure and HLA in healthy donors (dated by TCRdb to 2016 to 2017). Some background on the complete study: According to a later analysis, one platform produced both the roughly 120 validation repertoires and the roughly 640 repertoires of the first cohort. The aim of the study was to test whether cataloging public T cell receptors could identify signatures of past pathogen exposure. The study combined high-throughput TCR immunosequencing, statistical association of individual TCRs with disease status, and machine learning to predict cytomegalovirus infection status. Along with the roughly 670-subject first cohort, a separate validation cohort of approximately 110 different subjects was used. Here is what the overall study found, with its caveats: Most TCR sequences were seen in very few donors, while some public TCRs were found in many individuals. In vitro tests confirmed that three of the cytomegalovirus-associated TCR beta chains recognize cytomegalovirus antigens. A later analysis lacked HLA typing for the validation cohort, so it scored co-occurrence in that cohort across all 110 or so repertoires. The authors suggested that the approach could potentially be extended to other disease states and immunological phenotypes. Cytomegalovirus status was reported to be diagnosed by the classifier with high specificity and sensitivity in both the original and validation cohorts. In a later analysis, TCRs clustered in the first cohort were found to also tend to co-occur in the roughly 120 validation repertoires, with 94% of cluster scores above 0. The study gave a list of 150 to 200 TCR beta chains associated with cytomegalovirus.

Library prep was done by the immunoSEQ multiplex PCR assay. As for how the authors treated the data: A statistical classification framework was built to diagnose cytomegalovirus status from the catalog of TCR beta chain sequences. TCRdb carries this immuneACCESS record with in-frame sequences only. Its versions omit some clonotypes, under half of them owing to an unresolved V gene in the studies checked, with the rest unexplained. V, J and clone size were drawn from that table, and D and trimming were deduced from the DNA. This sample comprises about 190,000 clones, 65% to 85% of them detected only once. In total, the top ten clones hold around 2.8% of the sample. Separate from the approximately 700-subject first cohort, the validation cohort of 120 subjects was the group to which the donors belonged. The germline V gene sets CDR1 to SGDLS and CDR2 to YYNGEE. Spanning cysteine to phenylalanine, the CDR3 consists of 15 amino acids. Only the CDR3 region is kept as DNA, spanning 45 bases read in frame from base 1. Trimming accounts for 3 bases at V and 7 bases at J, while the number of junction bases matched to no gene is 11.

Recombination linked TRBV9 to TRBJ2-3; TRBD1 lines up with 7 middle nucleotides. The sequencing input was PBMCs. The TCR sequence derives from a woman aged 18-29 years in good health and CMV-seropositive. The CDR3 in this case is CASSAYRGLYNTQYF. The nucleotide sequence is given as TGTGCCAGCAGCGCCTACAGGGGCTTGTATAATACGCAGTATTTT.